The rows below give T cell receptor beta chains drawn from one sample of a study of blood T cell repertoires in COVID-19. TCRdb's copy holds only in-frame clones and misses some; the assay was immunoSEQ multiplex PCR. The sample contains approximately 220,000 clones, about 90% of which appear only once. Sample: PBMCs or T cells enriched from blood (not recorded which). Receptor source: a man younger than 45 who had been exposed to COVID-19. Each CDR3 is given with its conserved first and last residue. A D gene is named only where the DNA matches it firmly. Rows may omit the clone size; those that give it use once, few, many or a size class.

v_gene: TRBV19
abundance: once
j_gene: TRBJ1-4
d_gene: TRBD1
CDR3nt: TGTGCCAGTCCCCCGGCGGGGACAGGGGATGAAAAACTGTTTTTT
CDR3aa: CASPPAGTGDEKLFF

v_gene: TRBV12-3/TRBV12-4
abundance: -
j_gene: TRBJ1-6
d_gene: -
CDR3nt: TGTGCCAGCAGAACCGGTGATTCACCCCTCCACTTT
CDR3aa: CASRTGDSPLHF

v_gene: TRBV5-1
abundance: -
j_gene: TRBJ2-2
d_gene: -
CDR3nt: TGCGCCAGCAGCTACAAGGGGGAAAACACCGGGGAGCTGTTTTTT
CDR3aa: CASSYKGENTGELFF

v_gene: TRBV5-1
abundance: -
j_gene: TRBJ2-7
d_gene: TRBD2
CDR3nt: TGCGCCAGCAGCTTGGGGCTAGCGGGGGCCTACGAGCAGTACTTC
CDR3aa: CASSLGLAGAYEQYF

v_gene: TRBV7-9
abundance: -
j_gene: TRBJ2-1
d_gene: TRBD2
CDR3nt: TGTGCCAGCAGCTTAGTGTCTAGCGGGGGCCACAATGAGCAGTTCTTC
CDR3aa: CASSLVSSGGHNEQFF

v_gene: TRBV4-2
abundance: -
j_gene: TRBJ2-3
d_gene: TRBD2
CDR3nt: TGTGCCAGCAGCAGCGCGGGGGAGGCAGATACGCAGTATTTT
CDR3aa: CASSSAGEADTQYF

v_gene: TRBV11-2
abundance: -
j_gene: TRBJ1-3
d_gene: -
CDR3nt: TGTGCCAGCAGCTTGCGGGATGCTTTTTTGGGCACCATATATTTT
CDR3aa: CASSLRDAFLGTIYF

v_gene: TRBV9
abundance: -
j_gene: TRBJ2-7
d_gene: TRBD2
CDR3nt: TGTGCCAGCAGCGTATCTAGCGGGAGTCCCTACGAGCAGTACTTC
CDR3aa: CASSVSSGSPYEQYF

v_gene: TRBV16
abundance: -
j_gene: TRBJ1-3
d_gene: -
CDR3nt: TGTGCCAGCAGCCTCCAACGGGGCTCTGGAAACACCATATATTTT
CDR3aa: CASSLQRGSGNTIYF

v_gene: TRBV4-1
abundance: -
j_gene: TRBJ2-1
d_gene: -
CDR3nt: TGCGCCAGCAGGGAGCTAACGGGGGAGCAGTTCTTC
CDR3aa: CASRELTGEQFF

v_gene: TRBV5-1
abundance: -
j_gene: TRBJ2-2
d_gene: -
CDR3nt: TGCGCCAGCATAGCAAGTAGCACCGGGGAGCTGTTTTTT
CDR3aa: CASIASSTGELFF

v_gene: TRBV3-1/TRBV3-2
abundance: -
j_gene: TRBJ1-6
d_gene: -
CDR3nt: TGTGCCAGCAGCTCTAAGACACGCTCTTCACCCCTCCACTTT
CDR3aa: CASSSKTRSSPLHF

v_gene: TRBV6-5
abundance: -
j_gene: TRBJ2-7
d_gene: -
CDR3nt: TGTGCCAGCAGTTACTCTGGAGGGAGAGCCTACGAGCAGTACTTC
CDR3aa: CASSYSGGRAYEQYF

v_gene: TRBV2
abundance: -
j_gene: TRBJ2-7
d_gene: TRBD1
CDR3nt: TGTGCCAGCAGTGGGAGGACAGGGGTCCTCTACGAGCAGTACTTC
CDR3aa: CASSGRTGVLYEQYF

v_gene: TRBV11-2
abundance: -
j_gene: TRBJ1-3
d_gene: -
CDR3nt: TGTGCCAGCAGTAGCCGAGGGGGGGGACGTACTGGAAACACCATATATTTT
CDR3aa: CASSSRGGGRTGNTIYF

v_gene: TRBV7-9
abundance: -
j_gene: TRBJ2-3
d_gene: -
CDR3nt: TGTGCCAGCAGCCGGGGTTTGAAAGATACGCAGTATTTT
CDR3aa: CASSRGLKDTQYF

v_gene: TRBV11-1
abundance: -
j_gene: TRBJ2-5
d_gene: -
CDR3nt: TGTGCCAGCAGCACGGGAGTCCAAGAGACCCAGTACTTC
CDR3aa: CASSTGVQETQYF

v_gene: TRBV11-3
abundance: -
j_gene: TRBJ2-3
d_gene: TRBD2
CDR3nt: TGTGCCAGCAGCTGGGGGACTAGCGGGGGATCCACAGATACGCAGTATTTT
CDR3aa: CASSWGTSGGSTDTQYF

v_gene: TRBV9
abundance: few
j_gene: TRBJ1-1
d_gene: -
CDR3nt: TGTGCCAGCAGAGCGGGGCGCAAGGACACTGAAGCTTTCTTT
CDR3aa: CASRAGRKDTEAFF

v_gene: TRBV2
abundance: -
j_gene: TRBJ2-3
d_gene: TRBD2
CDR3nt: TGTGCCAGCGTGCGGGGGGGGGCGTCAGATACGCAGTATTTT
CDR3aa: CASVRGGASDTQYF